The T cell receptor (beta chain) described here comes from a study of response to subunit inactivated influenza vaccine. General study points: After each seasonal influenza vaccination, few new T cells are recruited, the authors suggested.

This clonotype was seen a few times. Antigen unknown. Looked up from germline, CDR1 is LGHNA and CDR2 is YSLEER. The CDR3 is 19 amino acids. V lost 4 bases to trimming and J lost 2 bases; unmatched junction nucleotides: 20. TCRdb recomputed calls from the RT-PCR reads with MiXCR, one row per CDR3 protein. The data contain about 520,000 distinct CDR3 sequences, approximately 7.2% of them seen just once; the ten biggest clones take up under 15%. This chain joins TRBV4-3 and TRBJ2-7; TRBD2 matches 7 bases. The sequencing used PBMCs from blood, collected about 24 months after vaccination. This TCR derives from a man aged 50-75 years who received an inactivated influenza vaccine. CDR3 nucleotides: TGCGCCAGCAGCCGAGGACTAGAGAAATCTAGGGACCAGACCTACGAGCAGTACTTC. Its protein product is CASSRGLEKSRDQTYEQYF.